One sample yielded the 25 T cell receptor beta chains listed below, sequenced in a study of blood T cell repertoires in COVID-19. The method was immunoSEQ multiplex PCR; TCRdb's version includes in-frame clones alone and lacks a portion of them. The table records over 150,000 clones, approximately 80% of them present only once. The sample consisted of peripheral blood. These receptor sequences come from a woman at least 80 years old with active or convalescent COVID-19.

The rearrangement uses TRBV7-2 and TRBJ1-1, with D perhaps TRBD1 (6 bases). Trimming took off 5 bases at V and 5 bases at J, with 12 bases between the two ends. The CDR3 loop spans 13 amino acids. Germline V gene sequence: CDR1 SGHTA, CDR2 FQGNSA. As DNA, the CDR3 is TGTGCCAGCAGCCGCAACAGGGTTACTGAAGCTTTCTTT. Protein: CASSRNRVTEAFF.

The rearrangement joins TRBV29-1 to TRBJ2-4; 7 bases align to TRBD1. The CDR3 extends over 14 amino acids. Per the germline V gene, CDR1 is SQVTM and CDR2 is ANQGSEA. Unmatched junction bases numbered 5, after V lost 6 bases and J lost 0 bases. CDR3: CSVGTALAKNIQYF. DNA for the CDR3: TGCAGCGTGGGGACAGCCCTAGCCAAAAACATTCAGTACTTC.

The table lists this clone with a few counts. As DNA, the CDR3 is TGCGCCAGCAGCCCCTCGAGGGTAGACCTTGGAAACACCATATATTTT. Its translation is CASSPSRVDLGNTIYF. The chain joins TRBV4-3 to TRBJ1-3; no clear D gene. Germline-derived CDR1 and CDR2 are LGHNA and YSLEER. V was cut by 4 bases and J by 3 bases, with 16 bases left in between. The CDR3 loop spans 16 amino acids.

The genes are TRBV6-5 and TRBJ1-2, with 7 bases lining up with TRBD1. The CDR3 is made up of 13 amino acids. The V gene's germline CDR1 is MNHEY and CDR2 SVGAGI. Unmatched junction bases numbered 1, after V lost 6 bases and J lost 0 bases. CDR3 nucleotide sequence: TGTGCCAGCAGAACAGGGGCTAACTATGGCTACACCTTC. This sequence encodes CASRTGANYGYTF.

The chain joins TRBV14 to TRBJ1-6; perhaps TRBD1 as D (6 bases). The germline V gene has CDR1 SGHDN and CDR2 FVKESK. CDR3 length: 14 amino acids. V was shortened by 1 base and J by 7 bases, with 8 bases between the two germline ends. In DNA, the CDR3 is TGTGCCAGCAGCCAAGGGACAGCCAATTCACCCCTCCACTTT. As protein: CASSQGTANSPLHF.

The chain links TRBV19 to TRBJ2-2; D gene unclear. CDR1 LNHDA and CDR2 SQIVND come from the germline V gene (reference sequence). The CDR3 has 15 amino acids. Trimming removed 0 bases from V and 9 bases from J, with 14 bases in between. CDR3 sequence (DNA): TGTGCCAGTAGTATAGAGTCAGACTTAAACCGGGAGCTGTTTTTT. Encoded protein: CASSIESDLNRELFF.

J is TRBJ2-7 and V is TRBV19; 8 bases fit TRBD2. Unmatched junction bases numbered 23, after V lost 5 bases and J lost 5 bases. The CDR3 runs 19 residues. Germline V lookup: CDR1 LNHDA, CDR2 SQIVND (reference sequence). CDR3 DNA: TGTGCCAGTAGTCCGCACAGGGTACAAAGCGGGGGCCCCCCCAACGAGCAGTACTTC. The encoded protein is CASSPHRVQSGGPPNEQYF.

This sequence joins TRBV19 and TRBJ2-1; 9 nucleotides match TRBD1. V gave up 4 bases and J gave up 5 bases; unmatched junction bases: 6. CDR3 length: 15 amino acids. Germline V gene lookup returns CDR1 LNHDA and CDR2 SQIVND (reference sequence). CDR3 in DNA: TGTGCCAGTAGTAAAGCGGGACAGGGAAACAATGAGCAGTTCTTC. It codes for CASSKAGQGNNEQFF.

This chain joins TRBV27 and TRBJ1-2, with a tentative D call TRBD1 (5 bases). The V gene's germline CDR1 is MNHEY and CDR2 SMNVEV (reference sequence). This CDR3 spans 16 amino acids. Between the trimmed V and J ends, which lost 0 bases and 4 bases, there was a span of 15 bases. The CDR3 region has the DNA TGTGCCAGCAGTTTATCGGACCCAAGGGGCCGCTATGGCTACACCTTC. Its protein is CASSLSDPRGRYGYTF.

The CDR3 loop reads CASSLQGYEQYF. CDR3 nucleotides: TGTGCCAGCAGTTTACAGGGCTACGAGCAGTACTTC. J is TRBJ2-7 and V is TRBV12-3 or TRBV12-4, with D tentatively TRBD1 (5 bases). This CDR3 is 12 amino acids long. V lost 2 bases, J lost 3 bases, and 5 bases lay in between.

The CDR3 protein is CASSYLTGGDGYTF. CDR3 nucleotides: TGTGCCAGCAGTTACTTGACAGGGGGGGATGGCTACACCTTC. The chain links TRBV6-5 to TRBJ1-2, with TRBD1 identical over 9 bases. Trimming removed 1 base from V and 6 bases from J; junction bases left unmatched: 3. This CDR3 has 14 residues. Germline assignment: CDR1 MNHEY and CDR2 SVGAGI.

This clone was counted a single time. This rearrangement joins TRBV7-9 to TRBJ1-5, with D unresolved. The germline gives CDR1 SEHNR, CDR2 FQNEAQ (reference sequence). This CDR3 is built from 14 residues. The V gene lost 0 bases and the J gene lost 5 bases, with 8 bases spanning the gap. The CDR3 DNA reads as TGTGCCAGCAGCTTAGCGGGGAGGGATCAGCCCCAGCATTTT. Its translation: CASSLAGRDQPQHF.

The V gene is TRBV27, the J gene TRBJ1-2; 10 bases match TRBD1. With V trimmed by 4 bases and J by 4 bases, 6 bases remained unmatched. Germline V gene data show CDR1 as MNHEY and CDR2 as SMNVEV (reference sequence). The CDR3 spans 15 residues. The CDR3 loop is CASSSWTGGSYGYTF. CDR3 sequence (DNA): TGTGCCAGCAGTTCATGGACAGGGGGGAGCTATGGCTACACCTTC.

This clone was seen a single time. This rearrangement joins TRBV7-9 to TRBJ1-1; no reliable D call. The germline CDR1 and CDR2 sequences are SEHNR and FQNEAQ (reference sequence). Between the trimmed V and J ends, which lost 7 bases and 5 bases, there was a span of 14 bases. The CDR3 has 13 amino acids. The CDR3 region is CASNPGFRTEAFF. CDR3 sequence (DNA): TGTGCCAGCAACCCGGGTTTTAGGACTGAAGCTTTCTTT.

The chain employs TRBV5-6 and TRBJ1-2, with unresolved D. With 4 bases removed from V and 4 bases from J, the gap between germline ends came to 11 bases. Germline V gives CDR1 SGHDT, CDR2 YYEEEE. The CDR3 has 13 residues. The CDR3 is CASSQVPSYGYTF. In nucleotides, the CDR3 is TGTGCCAGCAGCCAAGTCCCTAGCTATGGCTACACCTTC. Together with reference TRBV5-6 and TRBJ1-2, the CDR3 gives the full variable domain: DAGVTQSPTHLIKTRGQQVTLRCSPKSGHDTVSWYQQALGQGPQFIFQYYEEEERQRGNFPDRFSGHQFPNYSSELNVNALLLGDSALYLCASSQVPSYGYTFGSGTRLTVV.

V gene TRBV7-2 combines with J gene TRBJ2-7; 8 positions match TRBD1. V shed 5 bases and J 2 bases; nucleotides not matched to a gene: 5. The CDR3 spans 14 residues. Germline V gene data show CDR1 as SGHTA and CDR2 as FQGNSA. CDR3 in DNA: TGTGCCAGCAGCGAGCAGGGGGCTGCCTACGAGCAGTACTTC. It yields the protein CASSEQGAAYEQYF.

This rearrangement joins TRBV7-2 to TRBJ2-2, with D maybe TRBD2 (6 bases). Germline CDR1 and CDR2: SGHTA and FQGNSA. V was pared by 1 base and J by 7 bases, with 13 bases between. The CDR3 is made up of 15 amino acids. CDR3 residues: CASSLVTGVNGELFF. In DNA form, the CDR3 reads TGTGCCAGCAGCTTAGTGACGGGGGTTAACGGGGAGCTGTTTTTT.

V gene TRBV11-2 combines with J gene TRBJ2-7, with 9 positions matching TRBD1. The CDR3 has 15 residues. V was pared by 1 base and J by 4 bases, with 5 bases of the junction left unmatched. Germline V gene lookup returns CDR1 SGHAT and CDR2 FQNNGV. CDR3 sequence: CASSLVAQGAYEQYF. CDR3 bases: TGTGCCAGCAGCTTAGTGGCACAGGGGGCTTACGAGCAGTACTTC.

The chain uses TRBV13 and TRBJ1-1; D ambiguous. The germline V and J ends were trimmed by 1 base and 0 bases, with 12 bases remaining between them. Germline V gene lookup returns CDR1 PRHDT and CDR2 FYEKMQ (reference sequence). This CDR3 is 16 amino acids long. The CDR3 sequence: CASSLVRTLMNTEAFF. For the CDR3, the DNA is TGTGCCAGCAGCTTAGTCAGAACCCTTATGAACACTGAAGCTTTCTTT.

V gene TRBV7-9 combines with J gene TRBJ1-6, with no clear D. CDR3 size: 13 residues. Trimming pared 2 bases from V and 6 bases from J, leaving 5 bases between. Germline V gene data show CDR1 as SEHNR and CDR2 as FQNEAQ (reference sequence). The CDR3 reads CASSLQANSPLHF. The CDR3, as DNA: TGTGCCAGCAGCTTACAGGCTAATTCACCCCTCCACTTT.

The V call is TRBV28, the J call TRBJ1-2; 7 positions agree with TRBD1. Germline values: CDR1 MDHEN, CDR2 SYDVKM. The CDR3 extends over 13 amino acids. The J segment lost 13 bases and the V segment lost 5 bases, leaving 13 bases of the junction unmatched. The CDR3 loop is CASSPGQPGSATF. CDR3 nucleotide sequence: TGTGCCAGCAGTCCGGGACAGCCCGGGTCGGCCACCTTC.

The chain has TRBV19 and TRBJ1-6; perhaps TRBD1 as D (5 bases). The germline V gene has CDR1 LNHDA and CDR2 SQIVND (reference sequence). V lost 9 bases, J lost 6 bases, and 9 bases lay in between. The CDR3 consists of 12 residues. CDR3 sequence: CASGTINSPLHF. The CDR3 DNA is TGTGCCAGCGGGACTATTAATTCACCCCTCCACTTT.

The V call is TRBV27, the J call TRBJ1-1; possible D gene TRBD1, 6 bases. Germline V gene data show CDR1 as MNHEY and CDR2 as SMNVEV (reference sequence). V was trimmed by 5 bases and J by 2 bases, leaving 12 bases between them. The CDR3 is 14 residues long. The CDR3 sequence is CASSPDRLNTEAFF. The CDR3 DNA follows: TGTGCCAGCAGTCCCGACAGGTTAAACACTGAAGCTTTCTTT.

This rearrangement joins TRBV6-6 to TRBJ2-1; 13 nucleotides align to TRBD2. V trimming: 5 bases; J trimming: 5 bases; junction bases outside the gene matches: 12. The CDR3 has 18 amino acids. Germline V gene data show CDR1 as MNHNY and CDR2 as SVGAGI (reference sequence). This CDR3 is CASSQPRLAGGLHNEQFF. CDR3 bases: TGTGCCAGCAGTCAACCCAGACTAGCGGGGGGCCTCCACAATGAGCAGTTCTTC.

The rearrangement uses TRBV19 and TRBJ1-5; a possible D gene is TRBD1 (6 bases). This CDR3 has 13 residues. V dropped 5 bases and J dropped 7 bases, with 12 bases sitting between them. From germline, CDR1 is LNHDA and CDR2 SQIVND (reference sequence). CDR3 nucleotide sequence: TGTGCCAGTAGTCCGACAGGCATGCAGCCCCAGCATTTT. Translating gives CASSPTGMQPQHF.